The clone carrying this T cell receptor (beta chain) is a singleton in its sample. Antigen specificity is unknown. Assay: immunoSEQ multiplex PCR; the TCRdb copy retains only in-frame clones and omits some. The sample has tens of thousands of clones, more than 85% seen once. Germline CDR1 and CDR2: MNHEY and SVGAGI. The CDR3 runs 15 residues. V lost 2 bases and J lost 6; bases outside the gene matches: 7. This sample is drawn from a study of OX40 agonist ivuxolimab in advanced cancers. General observations from the study: There was clonal expansion of CD4+ and CD8+ blood T cells by week 6 at 0.1 to 3.0 mg/kg.

The source is an adult with an advanced solid tumor such as melanoma, head and neck, liver or kidney cancer. The V gene is TRBV6-5, the J gene TRBJ2-7; TRBD2 aligns across 10 bases. The sample here was CD4+ or CD8+ T cells sorted from blood, taken in a trial of the OX40 agonist ivuxolimab. The DNA of the CDR3 is TGTGCCAGCAGTTACGACAGCGGGAGGGCCTTCGAGCAGTACTTC. It codes for CASSYDSGRAFEQYF.